The entry below gives a single T cell receptor (beta chain) sequence along with its context. Its antigen is currently unknown. This specimen includes other DNA sequences encoding the same CDR3. This sample is part of a study of cytomegalovirus exposure and HLA in healthy donors. PCR was performed using 60 Vbeta and 13 Jbeta primers. This table comes from immunoSEQ multiplex PCR, and its TCRdb copy is limited to in-frame clones, with some not included. The sample records about 160,000 clones, roughly 77% being singletons. The CDR3 is 14 amino acids. Germline V gives CDR1 SGHRS, CDR2 YFSETQ. Trimming removed 0 bases from V and 5 bases from J; junction bases left unmatched: 3. Overall study findings and caveats: Under in vitro conditions, three CMV-associated chains were confirmed as specific for CMV antigens. Most observed TCR sequences were rare, whereas some public TCRs were detected in many donors. A missense DCLRE1C variant was associated with V- and J-gene trimming of TCR beta chains in a later analysis, and an independent cohort replicated the association.

The clonotype was recovered from a woman under 30 in good health and CMV-seronegative. Material: PBMCs. J is TRBJ2-5 and V is TRBV5-1, with 8 bases aligning to TRBD1. CDR3 in DNA: TGCGCCAGCAGCTTGGGACAGGGGCAGGAGACCCAGTACTTC. Its translation: CASSLGQGQETQYF.